These 32 T cell receptor beta chains share one sample of origin, sequenced in a study of T cells in Graves' hyperthyroidism and ophthalmopathy. It was RNA transcripts that yielded the amplified TCR beta CDR3 regions. An initial round of RT-PCR targeting the TCR CDR3 relied on the HTBI primer set. TCRdb reanalysed the multiplex PCR reads using MiXCR and keeps one entry per CDR3 protein. The sample lists a few hundred thousand distinct CDR3 sequences; roughly 15% were seen once. Sequenced: blood. The receptors shown here come from a woman between 18 and 29 years old with Graves' hyperthyroidism.

This clonotype was observed many times. This rearrangement joins TRBV6-1 to TRBJ2-5; D gene ambiguous. The germline CDR1 and CDR2 sequences are MNHNS and SASEGT. Trimming shortened V by 0 bases and J by 2 bases, and 10 bases separated the two germline ends. The CDR3 is 15 residues long. The CDR3 coding sequence is TGTGCCAGCAGTGAAGCGTGGGGAATTCAAGAGACCCAGTACTTC. It yields the protein CASSEAWGIQETQYF.

This clonotype was observed at least ten times. The chain recombines TRBV5-1 with TRBJ2-7, with TRBD2 matching 8 bases. The CDR3 contains 15 residues. Germline CDR1 is SGHRS and CDR2 is YFSETQ. The J segment lost 3 bases and the V segment lost 4 bases, leaving 9 bases of the junction unmatched. The CDR3 sequence is CASSPRGGGSYEQYF. As DNA, the CDR3 is TGCGCCAGCAGCCCTCGGGGGGGAGGGAGCTACGAGCAGTACTTC.

The V and J genes are TRBV20-1 and TRBJ2-1; D is ambiguous. Germline loops: CDR1 DFQATT, CDR2 SNEGSKA (reference sequence). Trimming cost V 6 bases and J 7 bases, with 13 bases left between them. The CDR3 sequence is 12 residues long. DNA of the CDR3: TGCAGTGCGGAATCCTCCTTTAATGAGCAGTTCTTC. It translates to CSAESSFNEQFF.

This clonotype was detected only a few times. The rearrangement uses TRBV20-1 and TRBJ2-7; tentative D call: TRBD2 (6 bases). The V end was cut by 8 bases, the J end by 9 bases, with 17 bases between. CDR1 and CDR2 from the germline V gene are DFQATT and SNEGSKA (reference sequence). CDR3 length: 11 amino acids. The CDR3 loop reads CSLWTTHSQYF. The CDR3 coding sequence is TGCAGTCTTTGGACTACCCACTCGCAGTACTTC.

The chain links TRBV19 to TRBJ2-5; a weak D match, TRBD2 (5 bases). Germline V lookup: CDR1 LNHDA, CDR2 SQIVND (reference sequence). Trimming removed 6 bases from V and 5 bases from J, with 13 bases in between. CDR3 size: 13 residues. The CDR3 loop is CASRSGSRETQYF. The CDR3 nucleotides read TGTGCCAGTAGGAGCGGTTCGCGGGAGACCCAGTACTTC.

This clonotype was detected ten times or more. The chain employs TRBV3-1 and TRBJ2-7; D is undetermined. There are 14 residues in the CDR3. The germline V and J ends were trimmed by 1 base and 6 bases, with 13 bases remaining between them. The V gene's germline CDR1 is LGHDT and CDR2 YNNKEL (reference sequence). The CDR3, as DNA: TGTGCCAGCAGCCAAGTTAATGGACGAGGCGAGCAGTACTTC. Its translation: CASSQVNGRGEQYF.

This chain connects TRBV6-1 to TRBJ1-5; D is unresolved. V was pared by 6 bases and J by 2 bases, with 20 bases between. CDR3 size: 17 residues. The germline V gene encodes CDR1 MNHNS and CDR2 SASEGT. Here the CDR3 reads CASSEVQDLLGNQPQHF. The CDR3 coding sequence is TGTGCCAGCAGCGAGGTCCAGGACTTGTTAGGCAATCAGCCCCAGCATTTT.

This clonotype was detected ten times or more. The gene calls are TRBV12-3 or TRBV12-4 and TRBJ2-2, with 11 bases lining up with TRBD2. This CDR3 is 17 amino acids long. J gave up 1 base and V 6 bases, and 7 bases lay outside the gene matches. The CDR3 region has the DNA TGTGCCAGCAGATCCGGGACTAGCGGCCAGAACACCGGGGAGCTGTTTTTT. It specifies CASRSGTSGQNTGELFF.

This clonotype showed up many times. The rearrangement links TRBV10-3 to TRBJ2-1; TRBD1 aligns across 7 bases. The CDR3 extends over 14 amino acids. With V trimmed by 3 bases and J by 6 bases, 5 bases remained unmatched. From germline, CDR1 is ENHRY and CDR2 SYGVKD. CDR3 in DNA: TGTGCCATCAGTGAACAGGGGATAGGCAATGAGCAGTTCTTC. This encodes CAISEQGIGNEQFF.

This clonotype was counted many times. V and J are TRBV10-2 and TRBJ2-7; TRBD2 aligns across 10 bases. The CDR3 contains 17 residues. Losses at the gene ends were 2 bases for V and 2 bases for J; bases not matched to a gene: 9. Germline V CDR1 and CDR2: WSHSY, SAAADI. The CDR3 loop reads CASSEGGLADPPYEQYF. In nucleotides, the CDR3 is TGCGCCAGCAGTGAGGGAGGACTAGCGGACCCTCCCTACGAGCAGTACTTC.

At least ten counts were recorded for this clonotype. The rearrangement joins TRBV20-1 to TRBJ2-5, with D perhaps matching TRBD2 (5 bases). The CDR3 covers 16 residues. V dropped 4 bases and J dropped 1 base, with 19 bases sitting between them. Germline-derived CDR1 and CDR2 are DFQATT and SNEGSKA (reference sequence). CDR3 DNA: TGCAGTGCTACAGTGTTAATGGCGGGCTTCCAAGAGACCCAGTACTTC. It encodes CSATVLMAGFQETQYF.

This clonotype was observed at least ten times. The genes are TRBV28 and TRBJ2-7; 10 positions match TRBD1. The V and J ends lost 6 bases and 4 bases, in that order; junction bases with no gene match: 12. This CDR3 has 16 residues. Germline assignment: CDR1 MDHEN and CDR2 SYDVKM. CDR3 region: CASSPTPRDRGYEQYF. CDR3 nucleotides: TGTGCCAGCAGCCCAACTCCCCGGGACAGGGGATACGAGCAGTACTTC. Using reference TRBV28 and TRBJ2-7 for the parts outside the CDR3, the full variable domain is DVKVTQSSRYLVKRTGEKVFLECVQDMDHENMFWYRQDPGLGLRLIYFSYDVKMKEKGDIPEGYSVSREKKERFSLILESASTNQTSMYLCASSPTPRDRGYEQYFGPGTRLTVT.

This clonotype was seen a handful of times. This sequence joins TRBV6-1 and TRBJ1-3, with D tentatively TRBD1 (5 bases). V lost 3 bases to trimming and J lost 9 bases, with 12 bases between them. The germline V gene encodes CDR1 MNHNS and CDR2 SASEGT. The CDR3 is 13 residues long. The CDR3 DNA sequence: TGTGCCAGCAGTGACGGACAATGGGGCACCATATATTTT. It codes for CASSDGQWGTIYF.

This chain joins TRBV7-3 and TRBJ2-2; tentatively, D is TRBD1 (5 bases). The length of the CDR3 is 15 residues. CDR1 and CDR2 (germline): SGHTA, FQGTGA. With 6 bases removed from V and 3 bases from J, the gap between germline ends came to 14 bases. This CDR3 reads CASSPDSRDTGELFF. In nucleotides, the CDR3 is TGTGCCAGCAGTCCCGACAGTAGGGACACCGGGGAGCTGTTTTTT.

This clonotype showed up many times. This chain uses TRBV5-1 with TRBJ2-1, with 7 bases matching TRBD2. The J segment lost 6 bases and the V segment lost 7 bases, leaving 10 bases of the junction unmatched. The CDR3 covers 14 residues. Germline V gene sequence: CDR1 SGHRS, CDR2 YFSETQ. CDR3 coding DNA: TGCGCCAGCGGTCGCGGGAGTTCTCGCAATGAGCAGTTCTTC. Protein sequence: CASGRGSSRNEQFF.

V usage is TRBV10-3 and J usage is TRBJ2-5, with unresolved D. The CDR3 consists of 13 residues. The V gene lost 6 bases and the J gene lost 0 bases, with 8 bases spanning the gap. Germline CDR1 is ENHRY and CDR2 is SYGVKD. The CDR3 DNA reads as TGTGCCATCAGGGACCTGTACCAAGAGACCCAGTACTTC. Its protein is CAIRDLYQETQYF.

This chain links TRBV6-2 or TRBV6-3 with TRBJ2-3, with 8 bases fitting TRBD2. The junction had 9 bases not matched to a gene; V was cut back by 5 bases and J by 5 bases. The germline V gene encodes CDR1 MNHEY and CDR2 SVGEGT. The CDR3 length is 15 residues. The CDR3 nucleotides read TGTGCCAGCAGTAGCGGGAGTACGAAGGGAGATACGCAGTATTTT. This codes for CASSSGSTKGDTQYF.

This clonotype was detected ten times or more. The genes are TRBV14 and TRBJ2-7; 10 positions agree with TRBD1. The germline V gene encodes CDR1 SGHDN and CDR2 FVKESK. CDR3 length: 14 residues. V lost 5 bases to trimming and J lost 4 bases; unmatched junction nucleotides: 5. The CDR3 DNA is TGTGCCAGCAGCAAGGGGACAGGGGTGTACGAGCAGTACTTC. As protein: CASSKGTGVYEQYF.

The rearrangement joins TRBV19 to TRBJ1-5, with a tentative D call TRBD1 (6 bases). Germline assignment: CDR1 LNHDA and CDR2 SQIVND (reference sequence). V was trimmed by 6 bases and J by 6 bases, leaving 15 bases between them. This CDR3 is 14 amino acids long. This CDR3 is CASRPQGVGQPQHF. CDR3 sequence (DNA): TGTGCCAGTAGACCACAGGGTGTGGGTCAGCCCCAGCATTTT.

Remarks on this clonotype: A clone one base away is much larger, so this may be a read error. The chain recombines TRBV6-1 with TRBJ2-1, with 9 bases fitting TRBD1. CDR1 is MNHNS and CDR2 is SASEGT in the germline V gene. The CDR3 has 14 amino acids. V lost 4 bases and J lost 6; bases outside the gene matches: 4. For the CDR3, the DNA is TGTGCCAGCAGTGCCGAGACAGGGGGCAATGAGCAGTTCTTC. It is translated as CASSAETGGNEQFF.

This clonotype was seen at least ten times. CDR3 residues: CASTPAAGGSTGELFF. CDR3 nucleotides: TGTGCCAGCACGCCAGCGGCGGGAGGTTCCACCGGGGAGCTGTTTTTT. This chain joins TRBV2 and TRBJ2-2; the match to TRBD2 covers 8 bases. This CDR3 spans 16 amino acids. Germline CDR1 SNHLY, CDR2 FYNNEI. The trim removed 7 bases at V and 4 bases at J, leaving 11 bases unmatched.

The rearrangement links TRBV2 to TRBJ2-1; TRBD1 aligns across 7 bases. The junction had 11 bases not matched to a gene; V was cut back by 5 bases and J by 7 bases. CDR3 length equals 15 residues. Germline CDR1 and CDR2: SNHLY and FYNNEI. CDR3 protein: CASSYRTGWWNEQFF. The DNA of the CDR3 is TGTGCCAGCAGTTATAGGACAGGCTGGTGGAATGAGCAGTTCTTC.

The chain combines TRBV20-1 with TRBJ1-1, with D unresolved. CDR3 length: 13 amino acids. The germline gives CDR1 DFQATT, CDR2 SNEGSKA (reference sequence). V lost 2 bases and J lost 2, with 9 bases in between. The DNA for the CDR3 is TGCAGTGCTAGAAAACAGAGAAACACTGAAGCTTTCTTT. This codes for CSARKQRNTEAFF.

This clonotype was counted many times. The J gene is TRBJ2-5, the V gene TRBV28, with 7 bases that match TRBD2. The germline CDR1 and CDR2 sequences are MDHEN and SYDVKM. The CDR3 totals 14 residues. J lost 5 bases, V lost 7 bases, and 10 bases had no gene match. The CDR3 protein is CASIDGGIFETQYF. CDR3 DNA: TGTGCCAGCATCGACGGGGGGATATTCGAGACCCAGTACTTC. Complete variable domain (other parts from reference TRBV28 and TRBJ2-5): DVKVTQSSRYLVKRTGEKVFLECVQDMDHENMFWYRQDPGLGLRLIYFSYDVKMKEKGDIPEGYSVSREKKERFSLILESASTNQTSMYLCASIDGGIFETQYFGPGTRLLVL.

This clonotype has at least ten counts. V gene TRBV5-1 combines with J gene TRBJ2-3, with 8 nucleotides matching TRBD1. This CDR3 has 15 amino acids. Germline V gene data show CDR1 as SGHRS and CDR2 as YFSETQ. Germline trimming cut 0 bases from V and 5 bases from J; bases unmatched to any gene: 5. The DNA of the CDR3 is TGCGCCAGCAGCTTGGGCGGAACAGGGGGAGATACGCAGTATTTT. Its translation: CASSLGGTGGDTQYF.

This clonotype was detected many times. The rearrangement links TRBV7-9 to TRBJ2-1; TRBD2 might be the D (6 bases). The CDR3 runs to 18 residues. V was shortened by 5 bases and J by 4 bases, with 24 bases between the two germline ends. CDR1 is SEHNR and CDR2 is FQNEAQ in the germline V gene (reference sequence). CDR3 coding DNA: TGTGCCAGCAGCCCCTCCCTTAAGTCGGGAGTAAAGTACAATGAGCAGTTCTTC. Encoded protein: CASSPSLKSGVKYNEQFF.

There are many counts of this clonotype. This sequence joins TRBV7-6 and TRBJ1-1; D unclear. Trimming cost V 2 bases and J 3 bases, with 7 bases left between them. The CDR3 contains 13 residues. Germline-derived CDR1 and CDR2 are SGHVS and FNYEAQ. CDR3 residues: CASSLFGDTEAFF. CDR3 DNA: TGTGCCAGCAGCTTATTCGGAGACACTGAAGCTTTCTTT.

This clonotype was observed many times. The gene calls are TRBV27 and TRBJ2-5, with 7 nucleotides matching TRBD2. The J segment lost 5 bases and the V segment lost 6 bases, leaving 12 bases of the junction unmatched. Germline values: CDR1 MNHEY, CDR2 SMNVEV (reference sequence). This CDR3 comprises 15 residues. The CDR3 loop is CASSLQTSSTETQYF. The DNA of the CDR3 is TGTGCCAGCAGCCTACAGACTAGCTCTACTGAGACCCAGTACTTC.

The table lists this clonotype with many counts. The chain employs TRBV20-1 and TRBJ2-7; 11 nucleotides line up with TRBD2. From germline, CDR1 is DFQATT and CDR2 SNEGSKA (reference sequence). The CDR3 runs 16 residues. After removal of 3 bases from V and 2 bases from J, the junction contained 9 bases not matched to a gene. CDR3 in amino acids: CSASPLAGGATYEQYF. The CDR3, as DNA: TGCAGTGCTAGCCCCTTAGCGGGAGGGGCTACCTACGAGCAGTACTTC.

This clonotype has at least ten counts. The chain couples TRBV6-1 to TRBJ2-7; 7 bases are a match to TRBD1. Germline V gene data show CDR1 as MNHNS and CDR2 as SASEGT. Trimming removed 6 bases from V and 5 bases from J; junction bases left unmatched: 13. This CDR3 contains 15 residues. The CDR3 sequence: CASRADRVWVDEQYF. The CDR3 DNA is TGTGCCAGCAGAGCCGACAGGGTTTGGGTAGACGAGCAGTACTTC.

This clonotype was detected ten times or more. The chain carries TRBV6-2 or TRBV6-3 and TRBJ2-7; no clear D. This CDR3 contains 14 residues. The V end lost 4 bases, the J end lost 5 bases, and 15 bases lay between the germline ends. Germline V gene sequence: CDR1 MNHEY, CDR2 SVGEGT. CDR3 residues: CASSWRTTRDEQYF. In DNA form, the CDR3 reads TGTGCCAGCAGTTGGCGTACTACGCGCGACGAGCAGTACTTC.

This clonotype was counted between two and nine times. This CDR3 is missing its conserved last phenylalanine or tryptophan, likely due to a read error. V and J are TRBV27 and TRBJ2-1, with a weak D call TRBD2 (6 bases). The CDR3 is 15 amino acids. Deletions cut 6 bases from V and 4 bases from J, with 16 bases between. Germline lookup yields CDR1 MNHEY and CDR2 SMNVEV (reference sequence). This chain's CDR3 is CASRRRSGGYNEQFL. The DNA for the CDR3 is TGTGCCAGCAGGCGACGAAGTGGAGGGTACAATGAGCAGTTCCTC.